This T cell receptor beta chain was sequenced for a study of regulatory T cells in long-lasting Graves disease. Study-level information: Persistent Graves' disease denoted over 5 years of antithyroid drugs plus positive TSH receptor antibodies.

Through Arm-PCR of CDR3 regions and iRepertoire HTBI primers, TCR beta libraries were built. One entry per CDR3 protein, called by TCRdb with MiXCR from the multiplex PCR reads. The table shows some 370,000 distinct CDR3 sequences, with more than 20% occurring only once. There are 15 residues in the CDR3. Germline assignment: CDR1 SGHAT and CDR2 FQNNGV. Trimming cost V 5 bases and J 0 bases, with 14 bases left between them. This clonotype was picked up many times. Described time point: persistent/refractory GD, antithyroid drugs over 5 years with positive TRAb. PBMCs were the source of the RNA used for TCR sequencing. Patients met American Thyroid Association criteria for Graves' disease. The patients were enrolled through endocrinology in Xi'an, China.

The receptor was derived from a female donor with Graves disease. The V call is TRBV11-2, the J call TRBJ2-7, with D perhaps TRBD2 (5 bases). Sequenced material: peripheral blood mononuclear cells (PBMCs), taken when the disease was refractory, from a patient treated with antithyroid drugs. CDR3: CASSPNRGSSYEQYF. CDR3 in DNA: TGTGCCAGCAGCCCCAACCGGGGAAGCTCCTACGAGCAGTACTTC.